This TCR beta chain was sequenced in a study of T-cell memory formation after mild COVID-19. Looking at the study overall: Across donors, TCR clusters were largely donor specific.

This clonotype was recorded a few times. The CDR3 is 13 amino acids. CDR1 is SGHRS, CDR2 YFSETQ, per germline. Trimming shortened V by 5 bases and J by 5 bases, and 11 bases separated the two germline ends. TCRdb passed the 5' RACE reads through MiXCR, listing each CDR3 protein once. The sample shows 200,000 to 300,000 distinct CDR3 sequences, about a sixth of them seen only once. Sequencing used PBMCs or a T cell subset sorted from them (not recorded which). The TCR originated in a man younger than 35 who had mild COVID-19 (a few samples of this study predate the infection). Cell type and time point are not known. The chain carries TRBV5-1 and TRBJ1-5, with TRBD1 as a possible D gene (5 bases). CDR3: CASRLGVDQPQHF. The CDR3 DNA sequence: TGCGCCAGCAGGTTAGGGGTGGATCAGCCCCAGCATTTT.